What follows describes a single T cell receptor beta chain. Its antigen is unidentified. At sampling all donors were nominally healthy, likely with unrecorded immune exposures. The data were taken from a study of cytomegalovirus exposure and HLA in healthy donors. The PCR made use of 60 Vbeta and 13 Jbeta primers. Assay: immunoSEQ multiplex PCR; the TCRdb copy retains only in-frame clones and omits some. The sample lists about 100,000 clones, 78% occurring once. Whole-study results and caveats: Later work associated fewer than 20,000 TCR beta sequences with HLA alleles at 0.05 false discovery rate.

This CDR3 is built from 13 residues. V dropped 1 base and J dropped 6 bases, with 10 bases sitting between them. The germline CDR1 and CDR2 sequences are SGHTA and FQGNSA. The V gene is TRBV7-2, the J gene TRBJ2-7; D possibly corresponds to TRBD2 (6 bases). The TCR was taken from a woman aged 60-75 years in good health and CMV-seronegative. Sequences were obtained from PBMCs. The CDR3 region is CASSLGRGREQYF. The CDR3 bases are TGTGCCAGCAGCTTAGGGCGGGGTCGCGAGCAGTACTTC. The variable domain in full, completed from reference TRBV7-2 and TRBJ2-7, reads GAGVSQSPSNKVTEKGKDVELRCDPISGHTALYWYRQSLGQGLEFLIYFQGNSAPDKSGLPSDRFSAERTGGSVSTLTIQRTQQEDSAVYLCASSLGRGREQYFGPGTRLTVT.